This T cell receptor beta chain was recorded in a study of Ad26.COV2.S vaccination and SARS-CoV-2 variants. Background on the study: The COV1001 Ad26.COV2.S trial arm included the donor. In the study, Ad26.COV2.S was injected intramuscularly once, or twice 56 days apart.

Study-level results: Spike-specific TCR breadth in vaccine recipients exceeded that seen in placebo recipients.

Specified treatment: around 19 received Ad26.COV2.S at low or high dose, single or two shots; about 5 received placebo; per-sample allocation not given. Samples were taken on day 63 after the first vaccine or placebo injection. Worth noting for this clone: Its antigen is undetermined.

The protocol was immunoSEQ multiplex PCR, while the TCRdb copy is restricted to in-frame clones and leaves out a portion. The sample records about 680,000 clones, more than 80% being singletons. The sample in question was peripheral blood, obtained in a trial of Ad26.COV2.S vaccine versus placebo. The clonotype originates from a person aged 18-65 years who received the Ad26.COV2.S COVID-19 vaccine or a placebo.

DNA for the CDR3: TGCACCAGCAACCCCGGGACTAGCGGGAGAAACGAGCAGTACTTC. Its translation: CTSNPGTSGRNEQYF. The chain combines TRBV1 with TRBJ2-7; the table's D gene call, TRBD2, was not cross checked with the DNA. TRBV1 is classified as a pseudogene. The CDR3 sequence is 15 residues long.